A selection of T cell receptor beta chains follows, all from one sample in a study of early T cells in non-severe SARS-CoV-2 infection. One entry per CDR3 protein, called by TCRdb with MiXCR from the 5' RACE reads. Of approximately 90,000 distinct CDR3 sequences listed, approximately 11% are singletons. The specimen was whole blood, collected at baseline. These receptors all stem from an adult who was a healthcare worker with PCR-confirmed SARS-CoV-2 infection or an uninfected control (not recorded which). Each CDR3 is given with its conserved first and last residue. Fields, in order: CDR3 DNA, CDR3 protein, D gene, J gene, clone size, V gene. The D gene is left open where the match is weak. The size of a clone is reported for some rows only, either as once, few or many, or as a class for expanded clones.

CDR3nt: TGTGCCAGCAGCCAATATCTTTCCGACGAGCAGTACTTC; CDR3aa: CASSQYLSDEQYF; d_gene: -; j_gene: TRBJ2-7; abundance: -; v_gene: TRBV14
CDR3nt: TGTGCCAGCAGCTCCTTGGGACTAGCGCCCCTCTACGAGCAGTACTTC; CDR3aa: CASSSLGLAPLYEQYF; d_gene: TRBD2; j_gene: TRBJ2-7; abundance: few; v_gene: TRBV5-6
CDR3nt: TGTGCCACCAGTGATCGACTAGCTGGGGAGCTGTTTTTT; CDR3aa: CATSDRLAGELFF; d_gene: TRBD2; j_gene: TRBJ2-2; abundance: few; v_gene: TRBV24-1
CDR3nt: TGTGCCAGCAGCCAAGATGGCGGCAGCCCCTACGAGCAGTACTTC; CDR3aa: CASSQDGGSPYEQYF; d_gene: -; j_gene: TRBJ2-7; abundance: -; v_gene: TRBV4-2
CDR3nt: TGTGCCAGCAGCCAAGCGGAACTAGCGGGAAATGAGCAGTTCTTC; CDR3aa: CASSQAELAGNEQFF; d_gene: TRBD2; j_gene: TRBJ2-1; abundance: few; v_gene: TRBV3-1
CDR3nt: TGCAGCGTTGGGGGTAGCACAGATACGCAGTATTTT; CDR3aa: CSVGGSTDTQYF; d_gene: -; j_gene: TRBJ2-3; abundance: -; v_gene: TRBV29-1
CDR3nt: TGTGCCAGCAGCCTGAGGGGGCAGGGTAATGAAAAACTGTTTTTT; CDR3aa: CASSLRGQGNEKLFF; d_gene: TRBD1; j_gene: TRBJ1-4; abundance: few; v_gene: TRBV7-9
CDR3nt: TGTGCCAGCAGCAACAGGGTAAAAGACACTGAAGCTTTCTTT; CDR3aa: CASSNRVKDTEAFF; d_gene: -; j_gene: TRBJ1-1; abundance: -; v_gene: TRBV5-8
CDR3nt: TGTGCCAGCAGCGTTGACAGGGCAAAAAACACCGGGGAGCTGTTTTTT; CDR3aa: CASSVDRAKNTGELFF; d_gene: TRBD1; j_gene: TRBJ2-2; abundance: few; v_gene: TRBV2
CDR3nt: TGCAGTGCTAGAGAAGGTAGCGGAGATACGCAGTATTTT; CDR3aa: CSAREGSGDTQYF; d_gene: -; j_gene: TRBJ2-3; abundance: many; v_gene: TRBV20-1
CDR3nt: TGTGCCAGCAGCTTAGCGCGCGGAACAGCAATGTACGAGCAGTACTTC; CDR3aa: CASSLARGTAMYEQYF; d_gene: -; j_gene: TRBJ2-7; abundance: -; v_gene: TRBV7-9
CDR3nt: TGTGCCACCAGTGATCGGGACAGGGGATTAGGGGATACGCAGTATTTT; CDR3aa: CATSDRDRGLGDTQYF; d_gene: TRBD1; j_gene: TRBJ2-3; abundance: many; v_gene: TRBV24-1
CDR3nt: TGTGCCAGCAGCACCGGGACTAGCGGGGGGTACAATGAGCAGTTCTTC; CDR3aa: CASSTGTSGGYNEQFF; d_gene: TRBD2; j_gene: TRBJ2-1; abundance: -; v_gene: TRBV5-8
CDR3nt: TGTGCCAGTAGTATCGGAAGTGGCAGGGGGCTGTACAATGAGCAGTTCTTC; CDR3aa: CASSIGSGRGLYNEQFF; d_gene: TRBD1; j_gene: TRBJ2-1; abundance: few; v_gene: TRBV19
CDR3nt: TGTGCCAGCAGCTTACCCGGGTCTGGGGGGACCCAGTACTTC; CDR3aa: CASSLPGSGGTQYF; d_gene: -; j_gene: TRBJ2-5; abundance: many; v_gene: TRBV7-2
CDR3nt: TGTGCCAGCAGTTTAGATCGGACTCCAAGGGGCTACACCTTC; CDR3aa: CASSLDRTPRGYTF; d_gene: -; j_gene: TRBJ1-2; abundance: few; v_gene: TRBV12-3/TRBV12-4
CDR3nt: TGCAGTGCTCCTACAGGGATGGGCACTGAAGCTTTCTTT; CDR3aa: CSAPTGMGTEAFF; d_gene: -; j_gene: TRBJ1-1; abundance: few; v_gene: TRBV20-1
CDR3nt: TGCAGCGTTGTGGTAGCGGGGGGCCTCACAGATACGCAGTATTTT; CDR3aa: CSVVVAGGLTDTQYF; d_gene: TRBD2; j_gene: TRBJ2-3; abundance: few; v_gene: TRBV29-1
CDR3nt: TGTGCCAGCAGCCGAACAGGGTTGGAAGGCAATCAGCCCCAGCATTTT; CDR3aa: CASSRTGLEGNQPQHF; d_gene: -; j_gene: TRBJ1-5; abundance: many; v_gene: TRBV9
CDR3nt: TGTGCCAGCAGCCTAGGACAGGGCCTGATGAACACTGAAGCTTTCTTT; CDR3aa: CASSLGQGLMNTEAFF; d_gene: TRBD1; j_gene: TRBJ1-1; abundance: -; v_gene: TRBV11-2
CDR3nt: TGCGCCAGCAGCTTGGCGCCCCAAACCATTACAGATACGCAGTATTTT; CDR3aa: CASSLAPQTITDTQYF; d_gene: -; j_gene: TRBJ2-3; abundance: few; v_gene: TRBV5-1
CDR3nt: TGTGCCATCAGTGATGGACTGACAGGGATGGAGTACTTC; CDR3aa: CAISDGLTGMEYF; d_gene: TRBD1; j_gene: TRBJ2-7; abundance: many; v_gene: TRBV10-3
CDR3nt: TGTGCCAGCAGCTTATTGAATGAGCAGTTCTTC; CDR3aa: CASSLLNEQFF; d_gene: -; j_gene: TRBJ2-1; abundance: many; v_gene: TRBV7-9
CDR3nt: TGTGCCACCAGTAGGGGGTTCGGGAATAATGAAAAACTGTTTTTT; CDR3aa: CATSRGFGNNEKLFF; d_gene: -; j_gene: TRBJ1-4; abundance: -; v_gene: TRBV27
CDR3nt: TGTGCCAGCAGCTCCTCCCTTTGGACCAATGAAGCTTTCTTT; CDR3aa: CASSSSLWTNEAFF; d_gene: -; j_gene: TRBJ1-1; abundance: few; v_gene: TRBV7-9
CDR3nt: TGTGCCAGCAGCCCGCGGGGGACAGGGATAGCCAAAAACATTCAGTACTTC; CDR3aa: CASSPRGTGIAKNIQYF; d_gene: TRBD1; j_gene: TRBJ2-4; abundance: many; v_gene: TRBV7-2
CDR3nt: TGTGCCAGCACCCAATTCAACTTCCCCAAGGGTGAGCAGTTCTTC; CDR3aa: CASTQFNFPKGEQFF; d_gene: -; j_gene: TRBJ2-1; abundance: few; v_gene: TRBV7-2
CDR3nt: TGTGCCAGCAGCCAAGCCCCAGGGGAGGCCTACGAGCAGTACTTC; CDR3aa: CASSQAPGEAYEQYF; d_gene: -; j_gene: TRBJ2-7; abundance: -; v_gene: TRBV3-1
CDR3nt: TGTGCCAGCACCGATCCGGGACAGGGCTCCTACGAGCAGTACTTC; CDR3aa: CASTDPGQGSYEQYF; d_gene: TRBD1; j_gene: TRBJ2-7; abundance: few; v_gene: TRBV6-6
CDR3nt: TGCGCCAGCACCCTTGGCGGGGGTAAAACTGAAGCTTTCTTT; CDR3aa: CASTLGGGKTEAFF; d_gene: -; j_gene: TRBJ1-1; abundance: many; v_gene: TRBV5-1
CDR3nt: TGTGCCAGCAGCCCAAGGCCTACTACCTACAATGAGCAGTTCTTC; CDR3aa: CASSPRPTTYNEQFF; d_gene: -; j_gene: TRBJ2-1; abundance: -; v_gene: TRBV7-3
CDR3nt: TGCAGCGTTGAGGGGGACCCTGGGGCCAACGTCCTGACTTTC; CDR3aa: CSVEGDPGANVLTF; d_gene: -; j_gene: TRBJ2-6; abundance: -; v_gene: TRBV29-1
CDR3nt: TGTGCCAGTAGTATAGCCGGCTACAATGAGCAGTTCTTC; CDR3aa: CASSIAGYNEQFF; d_gene: -; j_gene: TRBJ2-1; abundance: many; v_gene: TRBV19
CDR3nt: TGTGCCAGCAGCCAAGATAGCTATCGGTCAGGCCGTTCACCCCTCCACTTT; CDR3aa: CASSQDSYRSGRSPLHF; d_gene: -; j_gene: TRBJ1-6; abundance: few; v_gene: TRBV14
CDR3nt: TGTGCCAGTAGTATTAATTCAGGGTATGGAAATGGCTACACCTTC; CDR3aa: CASSINSGYGNGYTF; d_gene: -; j_gene: TRBJ1-2; abundance: few; v_gene: TRBV19
CDR3nt: TGCGCCAGCAGCCAAGGGCCTGGGGCCAACGTCCTGACTTTC; CDR3aa: CASSQGPGANVLTF; d_gene: -; j_gene: TRBJ2-6; abundance: -; v_gene: TRBV4-3
CDR3nt: TGTGCCAGCAGCTTATTCCCTAGCGGGGGTAAATCAGATACGCAGTATTTT; CDR3aa: CASSLFPSGGKSDTQYF; d_gene: TRBD2; j_gene: TRBJ2-3; abundance: -; v_gene: TRBV7-3
CDR3nt: TGCAGCGTAGCTACCGGGACAGGGTACGAATCGCAGTATTTT; CDR3aa: CSVATGTGYESQYF; d_gene: TRBD1; j_gene: TRBJ2-3; abundance: -; v_gene: TRBV29-1
CDR3nt: TGTGCCAGCTCACCGGTACTGAACACTGAAGCTTTCTTT; CDR3aa: CASSPVLNTEAFF; d_gene: -; j_gene: TRBJ1-1; abundance: -; v_gene: TRBV18
CDR3nt: TGTGCCACCAGTGATTTGAAGCGGGCCTCCACAGATACGCAGTATTTT; CDR3aa: CATSDLKRASTDTQYF; d_gene: -; j_gene: TRBJ2-3; abundance: few; v_gene: TRBV24-1